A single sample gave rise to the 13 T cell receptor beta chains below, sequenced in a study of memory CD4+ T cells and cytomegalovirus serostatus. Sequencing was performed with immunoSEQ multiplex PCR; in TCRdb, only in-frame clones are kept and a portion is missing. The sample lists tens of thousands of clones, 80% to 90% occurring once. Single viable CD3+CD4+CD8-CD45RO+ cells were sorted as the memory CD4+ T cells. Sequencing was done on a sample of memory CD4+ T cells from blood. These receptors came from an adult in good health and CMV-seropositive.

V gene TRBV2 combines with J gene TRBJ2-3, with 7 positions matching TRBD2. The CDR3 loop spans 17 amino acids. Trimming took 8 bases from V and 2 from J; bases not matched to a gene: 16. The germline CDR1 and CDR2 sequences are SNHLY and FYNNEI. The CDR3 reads CASGKGLVVLHTDTQYF. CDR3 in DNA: TGTGCCAGCGGAAAAGGACTAGTGGTGTTACACACAGATACGCAGTATTTT.

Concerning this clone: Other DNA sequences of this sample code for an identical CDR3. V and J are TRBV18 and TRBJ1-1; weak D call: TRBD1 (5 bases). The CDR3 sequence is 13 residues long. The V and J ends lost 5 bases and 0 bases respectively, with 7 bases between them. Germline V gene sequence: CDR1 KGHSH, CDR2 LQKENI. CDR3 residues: CASSGGMNTEAFF. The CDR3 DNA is TGTGCCAGCTCAGGGGGGATGAACACTGAAGCTTTCTTT.

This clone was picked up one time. CDR3 residues: CASSLGTGTYIQYF. In DNA form, the CDR3 reads TGTGCCAGCAGCTTGGGGACAGGGACTTACATTCAGTACTTC. V and J are TRBV5-5 and TRBJ2-4, with 8 bases lining up with TRBD1. This CDR3 contains 14 residues. Germline V lookup: CDR1 SGHKS, CDR2 YYEKEE (reference sequence). V lost 0 bases and J lost 8; bases outside the gene matches: 4. The full variable domain, rest sourced from reference TRBV5-5 and TRBJ2-4, is DAGVTQSPTHLIKTRGQQVTLRCSPISGHKSVSWYQQVLGQGPQFIFQYYEKEERGRGNFPDRFSARQFPNYSSELNVNALLLGDSALYLCASSLGTGTYIQYFGAGTRLSVL.

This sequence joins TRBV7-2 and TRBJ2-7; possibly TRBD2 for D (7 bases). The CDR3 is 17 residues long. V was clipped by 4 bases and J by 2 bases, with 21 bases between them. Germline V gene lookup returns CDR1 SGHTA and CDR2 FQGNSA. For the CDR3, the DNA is TGTGCCAGCAGCTCCCCCTGGGGGGCGGGGGCACCCTACGAGCAGTACTTC. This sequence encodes CASSSPWGAGAPYEQYF.

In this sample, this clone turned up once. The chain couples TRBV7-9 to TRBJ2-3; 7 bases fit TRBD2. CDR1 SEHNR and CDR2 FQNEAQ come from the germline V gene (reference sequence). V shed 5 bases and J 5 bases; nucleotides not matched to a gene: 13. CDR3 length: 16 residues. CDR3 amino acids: CASSLGESGIGDTQYF. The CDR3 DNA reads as TGTGCCAGCAGCCTAGGAGAAAGCGGGATTGGAGATACGCAGTATTTT.

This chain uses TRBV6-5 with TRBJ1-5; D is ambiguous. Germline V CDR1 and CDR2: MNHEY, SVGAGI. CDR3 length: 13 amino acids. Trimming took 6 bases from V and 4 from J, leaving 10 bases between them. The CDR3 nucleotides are TGTGCCAGCAGACGTAGTAGTAATCAGCCCCAGCATTTT. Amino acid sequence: CASRRSSNQPQHF.

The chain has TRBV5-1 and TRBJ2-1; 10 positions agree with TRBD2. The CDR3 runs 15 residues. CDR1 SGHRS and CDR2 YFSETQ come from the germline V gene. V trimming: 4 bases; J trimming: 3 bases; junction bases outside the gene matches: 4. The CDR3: CASSHPSGGYNEQFF. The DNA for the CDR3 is TGCGCCAGCAGCCATCCTAGCGGGGGCTACAATGAGCAGTTCTTC.

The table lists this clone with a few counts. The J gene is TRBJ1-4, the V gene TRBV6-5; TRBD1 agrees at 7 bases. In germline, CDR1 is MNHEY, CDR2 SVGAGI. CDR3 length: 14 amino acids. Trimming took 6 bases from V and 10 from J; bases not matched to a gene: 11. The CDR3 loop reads CASSYDRVRGKLFF. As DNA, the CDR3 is TGTGCCAGCAGCTATGACAGGGTACGCGGAAAACTGTTTTTT.

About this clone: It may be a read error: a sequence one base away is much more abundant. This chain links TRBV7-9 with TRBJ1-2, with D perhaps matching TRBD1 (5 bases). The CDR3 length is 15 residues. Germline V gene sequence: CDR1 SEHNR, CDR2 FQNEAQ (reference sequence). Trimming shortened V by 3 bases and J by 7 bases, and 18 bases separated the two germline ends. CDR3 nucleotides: TGTGCCAGCAGCTTGGGCCAGGGAGCGTGGAGTGGCTACACCTTC. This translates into CASSLGQGAWSGYTF. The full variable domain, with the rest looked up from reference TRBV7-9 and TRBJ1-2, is DTGVSQNPRHKITKRGQNVTFRCDPISEHNRLYWYRQTLGQGPEFLTYFQNEAQLEKSRLLSDRFSAERPKGSFSTLEIQRTEQGDSAMYLCASSLGQGAWSGYTFGSGTRLTVV.

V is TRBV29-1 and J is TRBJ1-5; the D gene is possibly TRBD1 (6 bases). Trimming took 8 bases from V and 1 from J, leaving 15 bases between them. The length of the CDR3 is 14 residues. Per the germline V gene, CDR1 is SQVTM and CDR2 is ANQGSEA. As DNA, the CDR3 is TGCAGCATTGGGGAAGGGGGGAGCAATCAGCCCCAGCATTTT. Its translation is CSIGEGGSNQPQHF.

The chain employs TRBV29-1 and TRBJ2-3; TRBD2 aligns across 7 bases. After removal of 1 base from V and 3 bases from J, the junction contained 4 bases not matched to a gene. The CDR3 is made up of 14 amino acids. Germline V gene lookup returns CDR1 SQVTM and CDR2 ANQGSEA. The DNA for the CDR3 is TGCAGCGTTGAAGGCGGGAGACAGACAGATACGCAGTATTTT. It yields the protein CSVEGGRQTDTQYF.

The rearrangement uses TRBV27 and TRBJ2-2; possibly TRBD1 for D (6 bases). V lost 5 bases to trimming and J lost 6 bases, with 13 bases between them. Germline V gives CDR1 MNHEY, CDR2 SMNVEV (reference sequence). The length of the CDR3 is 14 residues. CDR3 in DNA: TGTGCCAGCAGTCCTAACAGGGACGCCGGGGAGCTGTTTTTT. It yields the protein CASSPNRDAGELFF.

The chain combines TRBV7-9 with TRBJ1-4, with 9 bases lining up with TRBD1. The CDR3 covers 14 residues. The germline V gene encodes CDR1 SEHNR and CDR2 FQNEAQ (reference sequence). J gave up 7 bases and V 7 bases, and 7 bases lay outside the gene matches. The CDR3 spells CASNTGGAGEKLFF. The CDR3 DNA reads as TGTGCCAGCAACACAGGGGGCGCGGGTGAAAAACTGTTTTTT. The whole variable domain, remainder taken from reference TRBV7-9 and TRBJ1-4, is DTGVSQNPRHKITKRGQNVTFRCDPISEHNRLYWYRQTLGQGPEFLTYFQNEAQLEKSRLLSDRFSAERPKGSFSTLEIQRTEQGDSAMYLCASNTGGAGEKLFFGSGTQLSVL.